Following are 21 T cell receptor beta chains from one sample sequenced in a study of blood T cells in healthy people across ages. Primed by a sample-barcoded 5' primer and a J-beta primer mix, a second PCR proceeded for 7 to 11 cycles. TCRdb processed the 5' RACE reads anew with MiXCR; each CDR3 protein has one entry. The sample yields approximately 850,000 distinct CDR3 sequences, roughly 64% seen once. Sequenced input: blood. The origin of the receptors is a man younger than 45 in good health.

This clonotype was counted only a few times. The rearrangement uses TRBV7-9 and TRBJ2-1; 9 bases match TRBD1. Germline V gene lookup returns CDR1 SEHNR and CDR2 FQNEAQ (reference sequence). CDR3 length: 15 residues. V lost 4 bases and J lost 5; bases outside the gene matches: 6. The CDR3 reads CASSSRDRVNNEQFF. The DNA of the CDR3 is TGTGCCAGCAGCTCTCGGGACAGGGTTAACAATGAGCAGTTCTTC.

The V call is TRBV6-2 or TRBV6-3, the J call TRBJ1-5; unclear D gene. This CDR3 spans 14 amino acids. CDR1 is MNHEY, CDR2 SVGEGT, per germline. The V gene lost 7 bases and the J gene lost 4 bases, with 14 bases spanning the gap. Here the CDR3 reads CASKEGGVNQPQHF. CDR3 coding DNA: TGTGCCAGCAAAGAAGGTGGAGTGAATCAGCCCCAGCATTTT.

The chain recombines TRBV6-5 with TRBJ1-2, with 9 bases aligning to TRBD1. The CDR3 runs to 14 residues. Germline loops: CDR1 MNHEY, CDR2 SVGAGI. After removal of 4 bases from V and 6 bases from J, the junction contained 6 bases not matched to a gene. CDR3 region: CASSFMGTGHGYTF. DNA of the CDR3: TGTGCCAGCAGTTTTATGGGGACAGGGCATGGCTACACCTTC.

This chain uses TRBV20-1 with TRBJ2-7, with 8 bases aligning to TRBD2. The CDR3 loop spans 14 amino acids. CDR1 and CDR2 from the germline V gene are DFQATT and SNEGSKA (reference sequence). V shed 5 bases, J shed 1 base, and the junction held 7 bases outside the gene matches. The CDR3: CSALSGVDSYEQYF. CDR3 DNA sequence: TGCAGTGCTCTTAGCGGGGTAGATTCCTACGAGCAGTACTTC.

This clonotype was counted a single time. CDR3 amino acids: CASGLGSGTEAFF. The CDR3 DNA reads as TGTGCTAGTGGTTTGGGGAGTGGTACTGAAGCTTTCTTT. The rearrangement links TRBV12-5 to TRBJ1-1; D is unresolved. CDR3 length equals 13 residues. Looked up from germline, CDR1 is LGHNT and CDR2 is FRNRAP. V was pared by 1 base and J by 5 bases, with 8 bases between.

The chain employs TRBV6-2 or TRBV6-3 and TRBJ2-7; 9 nucleotides match TRBD2. The V gene's germline CDR1 is MNHEY and CDR2 SVGEGT. This CDR3 contains 16 residues. Germline trimming cut 0 bases from V and 3 bases from J; bases unmatched to any gene: 6. In nucleotides, the CDR3 is TGTGCCAGCAGTTACTCGTTGGAGCGGGGGGACTACGAGCAGTACTTC. Its translation: CASSYSLERGDYEQYF.

This chain uses TRBV21-1 with TRBJ2-5; TRBD1, the D gene given by the table, was not confirmed from the DNA. TRBV21-1 is labeled a pseudogene. The CDR3 is made up of 15 amino acids. The CDR3 reads CASSKGTGKQETQYF. The CDR3 nucleotides read TGTGCCAGCAGCAAAGGGACAGGTAAACAAGAGACCCAGTACTTC.

The CDR3 is CSADRDRVLGYTF. CDR3 nucleotides: TGCAGTGCGGACCGGGACAGGGTACTCGGCTACACCTTC. The V call is TRBV20-1, the J call TRBJ1-2; 9 bases line up with TRBD1. V lost 6 bases and J lost 8; bases outside the gene matches: 10. The CDR3 contains 13 residues. Germline CDR1 DFQATT, CDR2 SNEGSKA (reference sequence).

The rearrangement uses TRBV7-9 and TRBJ2-2; 7 bases are shared with TRBD1. After removal of 0 bases from V and 4 bases from J, the junction contained 2 bases not matched to a gene. The CDR3 length is 15 residues. Germline V lookup: CDR1 SEHNR, CDR2 FQNEAQ (reference sequence). CDR3 amino acids: CASSLADRITGELFF. CDR3 nucleotides: TGTGCCAGCAGCTTAGCGGACAGGATCACCGGGGAGCTGTTTTTT.

This clonotype was found a few times. J is TRBJ2-3 and V is TRBV14; D gene uncertain. The CDR3 is made up of 14 amino acids. Germline loops: CDR1 SGHDN, CDR2 FVKESK. V shed 3 bases and J shed 6 bases, with 13 bases lying between them. The CDR3 spells CASSHSRRGDTQYF. The CDR3 region has the DNA TGTGCCAGCAGCCATTCCCGACGTGGGGATACGCAGTATTTT. The variable domain in full, completed from reference TRBV14 and TRBJ2-3, reads EAGVTQFPSHSVIEKGQTVTLRCDPISGHDNLYWYRRVMGKEIKFLLHFVKESKQDESGMPNNRFLAERTGGTYSTLKVQPAELEDSGVYFCASSHSRRGDTQYFGPGTRLTVL.

The chain uses TRBV12-3 or TRBV12-4 and TRBJ1-2, with D perhaps TRBD1 (5 bases). The V and J ends lost 8 bases and 1 base respectively, with 17 bases between them. CDR3 size: 15 residues. The CDR3, as DNA: TGTGCCAGCGGACATTACTCGGACATTAACTATGGCTACACCTTC. Amino acids: CASGHYSDINYGYTF.

The V gene is TRBV15, the J gene TRBJ2-7; D may be TRBD1 (6 bases). This CDR3 comprises 14 residues. Germline lookup yields CDR1 LNHNV and CDR2 YYDKDF (reference sequence). The germline V and J ends were trimmed by 3 bases and 5 bases, with 14 bases remaining between them. This CDR3 reads CATSRDSTRNEQYF. The CDR3 DNA follows: TGTGCCACCAGCAGGGACAGTACTCGGAACGAGCAGTACTTC.

This chain's CDR3 is CSVAGLAGVVQETQYF. The CDR3 DNA sequence: TGCAGCGTTGCCGGACTAGCGGGGGTAGTACAAGAGACCCAGTACTTC. The chain carries TRBV29-1 and TRBJ2-5; 13 bases align to TRBD2. The CDR3 runs 16 residues. J gave up 2 bases and V 4 bases, and 7 bases lay outside the gene matches. The germline V gene has CDR1 SQVTM and CDR2 ANQGSEA.

The J gene is TRBJ2-1, the V gene TRBV20-1; D possibly uses TRBD1 or TRBD2 (5 bases each). The germline V and J ends were trimmed by 3 bases and 10 bases, with 22 bases remaining between them. Germline-derived CDR1 and CDR2 are DFQATT and SNEGSKA (reference sequence). CDR3 length: 15 amino acids. The CDR3 region is CSARPRGRTQWEQFF. In nucleotides, the CDR3 is TGCAGTGCTAGGCCCCGGGGCCGGACACAATGGGAGCAGTTCTTC.

The CDR3 protein is CASSEGVAGGLTDTQYF. In DNA form, the CDR3 reads TGTGCCAGCAGTGAAGGTGTAGCGGGAGGGCTCACAGATACGCAGTATTTT. This chain uses TRBV6-1 with TRBJ2-3; TRBD2 agrees at 11 bases. J lost 2 bases, V lost 1 base, and 5 bases had no gene match. Germline V lookup: CDR1 MNHNS, CDR2 SASEGT. The CDR3 extends over 17 amino acids.

This chain links TRBV4-2 with TRBJ2-5; 11 bases are a match to TRBD1. Germline V gene data show CDR1 as LGHNA and CDR2 as YNFKEQ. V lost 3 bases to trimming and J lost 11 bases; unmatched junction nucleotides: 14. This CDR3 contains 16 residues. CDR3 region: CASSQTGGQGAYVQYF. As DNA, the CDR3 is TGTGCCAGCAGCCAGACCGGAGGACAGGGGGCTTACGTGCAGTACTTC.

The chain is built from TRBV10-1 and TRBJ2-7; D is perhaps TRBD2 (6 bases). The germline CDR1 and CDR2 sequences are WNHNN and SYGVQD (reference sequence). The CDR3 extends over 13 amino acids. V gave up 5 bases and J gave up 3 bases, with 11 bases separating them. The CDR3 DNA follows: TGCGCCAGCAGTTGGGACTTAGGCTACGAGCAGTACTTC. Translating gives CASSWDLGYEQYF.

The chain combines TRBV6-2 or TRBV6-3 with TRBJ2-4, with a tentative D call TRBD2 (5 bases). The V and J ends lost 10 bases and 0 bases respectively, with 13 bases between them. From germline, CDR1 is MNHEY and CDR2 SVGEGT. The CDR3 has 14 residues. For the CDR3, the DNA is TGTGCCACTCACTACGGACTAGCCAAAAACATTCAGTACTTC. Protein product: CATHYGLAKNIQYF.

This clonotype was detected once. This chain links TRBV2 with TRBJ2-1; D may be TRBD2 (6 bases). The germline gives CDR1 SNHLY, CDR2 FYNNEI. Trimming pared 5 bases from V and 9 bases from J, leaving 17 bases between. The CDR3 extends over 14 amino acids. The CDR3 DNA is TGTGCCAGCAGTAAGACGGCGGGGCCGACTGAGCAGTTCTTC. Protein sequence: CASSKTAGPTEQFF.

The chain carries TRBV10-3 and TRBJ2-3, with TRBD2 matching over 11 bases. V dropped 2 bases and J dropped 5; count of bases not matched to a gene: 9. This CDR3 contains 17 residues. Germline CDR1 and CDR2: ENHRY and SYGVKD. This chain's CDR3 is CAISEAPLAGGVDTQYF. CDR3 nucleotides: TGTGCCATCAGTGAGGCCCCCCTAGCGGGGGGCGTAGATACGCAGTATTTT.

This chain connects TRBV24-1 to TRBJ2-1, with 7 bases aligning to TRBD1. J gave up 4 bases and V 5 bases, and 10 bases lay outside the gene matches. CDR3 size: 16 residues. Germline V gives CDR1 KGHDR, CDR2 SFDVKD. In DNA, the CDR3 is TGTGCCACCAGTGCCGGGACAGCCAGATCGTACAATGAGCAGTTCTTC. Residues: CATSAGTARSYNEQFF.